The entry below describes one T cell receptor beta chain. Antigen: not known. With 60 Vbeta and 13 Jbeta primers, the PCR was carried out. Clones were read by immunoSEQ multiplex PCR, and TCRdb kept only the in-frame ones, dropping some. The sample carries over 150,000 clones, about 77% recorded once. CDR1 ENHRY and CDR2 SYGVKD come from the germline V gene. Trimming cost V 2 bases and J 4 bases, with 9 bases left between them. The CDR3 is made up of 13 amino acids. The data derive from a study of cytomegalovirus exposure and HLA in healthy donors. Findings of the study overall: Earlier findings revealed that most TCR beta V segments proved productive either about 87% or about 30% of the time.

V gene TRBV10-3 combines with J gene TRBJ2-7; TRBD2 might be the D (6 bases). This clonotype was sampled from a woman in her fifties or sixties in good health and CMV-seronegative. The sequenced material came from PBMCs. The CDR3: CAISEREPYEQYF. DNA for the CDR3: TGTGCCATCAGTGAGCGGGAGCCGTACGAGCAGTACTTC.